Below are 3 T cell receptor beta chains sequenced from a single sample in a study of cytomegalovirus exposure and HLA in healthy donors. 60 Vbeta and 13 Jbeta primers were used in PCR. Profiling relied on immunoSEQ multiplex PCR, and the TCRdb table lists in-frame clones only, not all of them. The sample gives about 160,000 clones, about 72% of which show up once; roughly 3.5% is in the top ten. The sequenced sample was PBMCs. These receptors originate from a man aged 30 to 45 in good health and CMV-seropositive.

The chain uses TRBV28 and TRBJ1-5; unclear D gene. The CDR3 has 15 residues. The germline V gene has CDR1 MDHEN and CDR2 SYDVKM. The V end was cut by 5 bases, the J end by 0 bases, with 11 bases between. CDR3 protein: CASSQGGHSNQPQHF. The CDR3 DNA reads TGTGCCAGCAGTCAAGGAGGCCATAGCAATCAGCCCCAGCATTTT. The entire variable domain, with the rest obtained from reference TRBV28 and TRBJ1-5, is as follows: DVKVTQSSRYLVKRTGEKVFLECVQDMDHENMFWYRQDPGLGLRLIYFSYDVKMKEKGDIPEGYSVSREKKERFSLILESASTNQTSMYLCASSQGGHSNQPQHFGDGTRLSIL.

J is TRBJ2-3 and V is TRBV10-3; D perhaps matches TRBD2 (5 bases). Trimming removed 10 bases at V and 0 bases at J, with 11 bases between. In germline, CDR1 is ENHRY, CDR2 SYGVKD. This CDR3 comprises 13 residues. The CDR3 DNA follows: TGTGCCAGCCGGGGTATAAGCACAGATACGCAGTATTTT. It specifies CASRGISTDTQYF.

CDR3: CASGGTGDLKGSYNEQFF. CDR3 sequence (DNA): TGCGCCAGCGGTGGGACAGGGGATCTTAAGGGGTCCTACAATGAGCAGTTCTTC. V is TRBV5-1 and J is TRBJ2-1; 10 nucleotides agree with TRBD1. Germline V lookup: CDR1 SGHRS, CDR2 YFSETQ. V lost 7 bases, J lost 1 base, and 14 bases stayed unmatched. CDR3 size: 18 residues. The variable domain in full, completed from reference TRBV5-1 and TRBJ2-1, reads KAGVTQTPRYLIKTRGQQVTLSCSPISGHRSVSWYQQTPGQGLQFLFEYFSETQRNKGNFPGRFSGRQFSNSRSEMNVSTLELGDSALYLCASGGTGDLKGSYNEQFFGPGTRLTVL.